These 24 T cell receptor beta chains share one sample of origin, sequenced in a study of blood T cell repertoires in COVID-19 (TCRdb year 2020). Libraries came from the immunoSEQ multiplex PCR assay. As stored in TCRdb, this immuneACCESS dataset retains in-frame rearrangements with V and J assigned. A fraction of the clones does not appear; measured against another copy, unresolved V genes explain less than half of the discrepancy, and the remainder lacks a known reason. For this sample there are fewer than 350,000 clones; 85% appear just once. The ten largest clones take up 2.5% of the sample. The sequenced sample was PBMCs or T cells enriched from blood (not recorded which). The receptor source for this set is a woman between 50 and 59 years old who had recovered from COVID-19.

On this clone: Other DNA sequences of this sample code for an identical CDR3. The chain is built from TRBV4-1 and TRBJ1-4; TRBD1 is a possible D gene (5 bases). Trimming left V 1 base short and J 8 bases short, with 8 bases between. CDR3 length equals 13 residues. Germline CDR1 reads MGHRA; CDR2 reads YSYEKL. The CDR3 region has the DNA TGCGCCAGCAGCCAAGGACAGCGCGAAAAACTGTTTTTT. It yields the protein CASSQGQREKLFF.

The CDR3 DNA follows: TGTGCCAGTAGTCTTGGACAGGGGTACACTGAAGCTTTCTTT. It yields the protein CASSLGQGYTEAFF. The chain joins TRBV19 to TRBJ1-1; 9 bases align to TRBD1. This CDR3 has 14 amino acids. From germline, CDR1 is LNHDA and CDR2 SQIVND (reference sequence). Trimming cost V 5 bases and J 3 bases; bases outside gene matches: 4.

The sample holds a few counts of this clone. This sample includes further DNA sequences coding for the same CDR3. The rearrangement joins TRBV3-1 (or the pseudogene TRBV3-2) to TRBJ1-1; 9 bases agree with TRBD1. The germline V gene encodes CDR1 LGHDT and CDR2 YNNKEL (reference sequence). The V gene end was trimmed by 1 base and the J gene end by 8 bases; junction bases not matched to a gene: 2. CDR3 length: 13 residues. The CDR3, as DNA: TGTGCCAGCAGCCAAGCGGGGACAGGGGAAGCTTTCTTT. Its protein is CASSQAGTGEAFF.

This clone came up once. V usage is TRBV7-9 and J usage is TRBJ1-2; D unclear. Germline lookup yields CDR1 SEHNR and CDR2 FQNEAQ (reference sequence). The V and J ends lost 5 bases and 6 bases respectively, with 13 bases between them. The CDR3 spans 13 residues. The DNA of the CDR3 is TGTGCCAGCAGCATAGGAGGCCGGCATGGCTACACCTTC. Its translation is CASSIGGRHGYTF.

The chain uses TRBV18 and TRBJ1-4; 9 bases line up with TRBD1. Trimming cost V 6 bases and J 3 bases; bases outside gene matches: 5. The germline V gene has CDR1 KGHSH and CDR2 LQKENI. This CDR3 spans 15 amino acids. CDR3 region: CASSLRQGANEKLFF. CDR3 sequence (DNA): TGTGCCAGCTCCCTACGACAGGGGGCTAATGAAAAACTGTTTTTT.

The CDR3 DNA reads TGTGCCAGCAGCCTCACCGGGGCACCCCTCCACTTT. It yields the protein CASSLTGAPLHF. The chain recombines TRBV7-9 with TRBJ1-6; no definite D call. There are 12 residues in the CDR3. The germline V gene encodes CDR1 SEHNR and CDR2 FQNEAQ (reference sequence). V was shortened by 5 bases and J by 11 bases, with 10 bases between the two germline ends. The full variable domain, in which reference TRBV7-9 and TRBJ1-6 provide the parts outside the CDR3, is DTGVSQNPRHKITKRGQNVTFRCDPISEHNRLYWYRQTLGQGPEFLTYFQNEAQLEKSRLLSDRFSAERPKGSFSTLEIQRTEQGDSAMYLCASSLTGAPLHFGNGTRLTVT.

With regard to this clone: This specimen includes other DNA sequences encoding the same CDR3. The gene calls are TRBV3-1 (or the pseudogene TRBV3-2) and TRBJ2-7; D is undetermined. Per germline, CDR1 LGHDT and CDR2 YNNKEL (reference sequence). This CDR3 spans 12 amino acids. Trimming removed 1 base at V and 7 bases at J, with 8 bases between. CDR3 DNA sequence: TGTGCCAGCAGCCAAGCAGAATCGGAGCAGTACTTC. Its translation is CASSQAESEQYF.

The chain is built from TRBV6-5 and TRBJ2-7, with TRBD1 matching 7 bases. V gave up 6 bases and J gave up 0 bases; unmatched junction bases: 5. The CDR3 is 14 amino acids. The germline CDR1 and CDR2 sequences are MNHEY and SVGAGI. The CDR3 loop is CASSSRQGSYEQYF. The DNA of the CDR3 is TGTGCCAGCAGCTCCCGACAGGGCTCCTACGAGCAGTACTTC.

The V gene is TRBV5-5, the J gene TRBJ2-5; 8 bases line up with TRBD2. V was clipped by 5 bases and J by 1 base; unmatched bases: 4. CDR1 SGHKS and CDR2 YYEKEE come from the germline V gene (reference sequence). This CDR3 is built from 14 residues. The CDR3 coding sequence is TGTGCCAGCAGTCCTACTAGCGGCCAAGAGACCCAGTACTTC. Encoded protein: CASSPTSGQETQYF.

The chain recombines TRBV19 with TRBJ1-5; perhaps TRBD1 as D (6 bases). This CDR3 has 15 residues. Per germline, CDR1 LNHDA and CDR2 SQIVND (reference sequence). Trimming cost V 1 base and J 5 bases, with 12 bases left between them. The CDR3 spells CASSIGGGQDQPQHF. Here the CDR3 DNA reads TGTGCCAGTAGTATAGGGGGGGGGCAGGATCAGCCCCAGCATTTT.

The table lists this clone with a count of one. The rearrangement links TRBV6-5 to TRBJ1-5; D call uncertain. V gave up 6 bases and J gave up 7 bases, with 13 bases separating them. CDR1 is MNHEY and CDR2 is SVGAGI in the germline V gene. CDR3 length: 13 residues. CDR3 protein: CASSVRGNQPQHF. The CDR3 region has the DNA TGTGCCAGCAGCGTTCGCGGGAACCAGCCCCAGCATTTT.

This clone was detected once. This chain connects TRBV30 to TRBJ2-3, with D uncertain. The germline V and J ends were trimmed by 4 bases and 6 bases, with 11 bases remaining between them. Germline lookup yields CDR1 GTSNPN and CDR2 SVGIG (reference sequence). This CDR3 is built from 12 residues. Here the CDR3 reads CAWMRFSDTQYF. CDR3 bases: TGTGCCTGGATGCGGTTTTCGGATACGCAGTATTTT.

This clone was recorded once. The genes are TRBV5-8 and TRBJ2-5, with 7 bases matching TRBD1. After removal of 3 bases from V and 3 bases from J, the junction contained 5 bases not matched to a gene. Germline V gives CDR1 SGHTS, CDR2 YDEGEE. The CDR3 extends over 14 amino acids. CDR3: CASSSGTAKETQYF. CDR3 bases: TGTGCCAGCAGCTCCGGGACAGCCAAAGAGACCCAGTACTTC.

The V call is TRBV27, the J call TRBJ1-2, with unresolved D. The CDR3 contains 15 residues. The V and J ends lost 2 bases and 1 base respectively, with 11 bases between them. Germline loops: CDR1 MNHEY, CDR2 SMNVEV (reference sequence). The CDR3 DNA is TGTGCCAGCAGTTTAGAGGGCAGGAGTAACTATGGCTACACCTTC. Translated: CASSLEGRSNYGYTF.

Notes on this clone: Distinct nucleotide sequences in the sample also encode this CDR3. The rearrangement joins TRBV18 to TRBJ1-2; TRBD1 aligns across 7 bases. With V trimmed by 5 bases and J by 3 bases, 3 bases remained unmatched. The germline V gene encodes CDR1 KGHSH and CDR2 LQKENI. The CDR3 covers 13 residues. The CDR3 protein is CASSEDRDYGYTF. The CDR3 nucleotides are TGTGCCAGCTCAGAAGACAGGGACTATGGCTACACCTTC.

This clone was detected many times. The V and J genes are TRBV6-6 and TRBJ2-7; D perhaps matches TRBD1 (6 bases). V was trimmed by 6 bases and J by 2 bases, leaving 20 bases between them. This CDR3 has 16 residues. Looked up from germline, CDR1 is MNHNY and CDR2 is SVGAGI (reference sequence). CDR3 DNA: TGTGCCAGCAGCGAAAGCCGGGACACTGGGGCCTACGAGCAGTACTTC. Its translation: CASSESRDTGAYEQYF.

This rearrangement joins TRBV28 to TRBJ2-1; 13 bases line up with TRBD2. Germline assignment: CDR1 MDHEN and CDR2 SYDVKM. V was clipped by 3 bases and J by 9 bases; unmatched bases: 5. CDR3 size: 15 residues. DNA for the CDR3: TGTGCCAGCAGTTTGGGACTAGCGGGAAGGATTGAGCAGTTCTTC. It is translated as CASSLGLAGRIEQFF.

The chain joins TRBV4-1 to TRBJ1-2; D is uncertain. The CDR3 covers 14 residues. From germline, CDR1 is MGHRA and CDR2 YSYEKL. Trimming shortened V by 3 bases and J by 7 bases, and 15 bases separated the two germline ends. The chain's CDR3 is CASSHGRRAGGYTF. DNA of the CDR3: TGCGCCAGCAGCCACGGACGAAGGGCGGGTGGCTACACCTTC.

V and J are TRBV29-1 and TRBJ1-1; 9 nucleotides agree with TRBD1. V was pared by 0 bases and J by 5 bases, with 1 base of the junction left unmatched. Germline V lookup: CDR1 SQVTM, CDR2 ANQGSEA. This CDR3 is built from 13 residues. CDR3 nucleotide sequence: TGCAGCGTTGAAGAGACAGGGGGTACTGAAGCTTTCTTT. Translated, it gives CSVEETGGTEAFF.

The J gene is TRBJ1-3, the V gene TRBV19; D is undetermined. V dropped 1 base and J dropped 0 bases, with 10 bases sitting between them. CDR3 size: 16 residues. Germline CDR1 and CDR2: LNHDA and SQIVND (reference sequence). The CDR3 DNA sequence: TGTGCCAGTAGTATAGGAGTCCGATCCTCTGGAAACACCATATATTTT. This encodes CASSIGVRSSGNTIYF.

The chain uses TRBV10-2 and TRBJ1-2; 7 positions match TRBD1. The CDR3 extends over 14 amino acids. V dropped 3 bases and J dropped 4; count of bases not matched to a gene: 5. Germline loops: CDR1 WSHSY, CDR2 SAAADI. CDR3 amino acids: CASSEDRDSYGYTF. CDR3 coding DNA: TGCGCCAGCAGTGAAGACCGGGACAGCTATGGCTACACCTTC.

As concerns this clone: A read error is possible here, since a much larger clone lies one base away. The rearrangement uses TRBV10-1 and TRBJ1-1, with D tentatively TRBD1 (5 bases). Germline CDR1 reads WNHNN; CDR2 reads SYGVQD (reference sequence). V dropped 6 bases and J dropped 1 base, with 9 bases sitting between them. CDR3 length equals 13 residues. CDR3 residues: CASSLTANTEAFF. CDR3 nucleotide sequence: TGCGCCAGCAGCTTGACAGCGAACACTGAAGCTTTCTTT.

This clone came up a few times. V is TRBV29-1 and J is TRBJ1-2; D is ambiguous. V was trimmed by 8 bases and J by 7 bases, leaving 17 bases between them. This CDR3 has 12 residues. Germline values: CDR1 SQVTM, CDR2 ANQGSEA. The DNA for the CDR3 is TGCAGCTACGAGGAGGGCAAGGGTGGCTACACCTTC. It encodes CSYEEGKGGYTF.

The DNA of the CDR3 is TGTGCCAGTAGTCCGGGACAGGGGGCTCGAGGCTACACCTTC. Residues: CASSPGQGARGYTF. The chain combines TRBV19 with TRBJ1-2; TRBD1 agrees at 12 bases. With V trimmed by 5 bases and J by 8 bases, 6 bases remained unmatched. Per the germline V gene, CDR1 is LNHDA and CDR2 is SQIVND (reference sequence). The CDR3 sequence is 14 residues long.